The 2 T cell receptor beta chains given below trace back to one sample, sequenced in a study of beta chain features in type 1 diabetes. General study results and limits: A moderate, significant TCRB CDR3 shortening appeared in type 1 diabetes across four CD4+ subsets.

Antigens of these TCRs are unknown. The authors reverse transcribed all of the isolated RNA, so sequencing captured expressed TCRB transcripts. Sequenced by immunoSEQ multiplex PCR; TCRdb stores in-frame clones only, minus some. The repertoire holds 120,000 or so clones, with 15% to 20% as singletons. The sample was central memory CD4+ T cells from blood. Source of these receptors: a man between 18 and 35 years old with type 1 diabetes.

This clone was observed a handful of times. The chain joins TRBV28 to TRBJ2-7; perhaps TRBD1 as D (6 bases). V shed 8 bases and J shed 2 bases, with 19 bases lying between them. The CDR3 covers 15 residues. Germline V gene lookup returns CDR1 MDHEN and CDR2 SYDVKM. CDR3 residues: CASSLRDTQTYEQYF. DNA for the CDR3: TGTGCCAGCTCTCTCCGGGACACACAAACCTACGAGCAGTACTTC.

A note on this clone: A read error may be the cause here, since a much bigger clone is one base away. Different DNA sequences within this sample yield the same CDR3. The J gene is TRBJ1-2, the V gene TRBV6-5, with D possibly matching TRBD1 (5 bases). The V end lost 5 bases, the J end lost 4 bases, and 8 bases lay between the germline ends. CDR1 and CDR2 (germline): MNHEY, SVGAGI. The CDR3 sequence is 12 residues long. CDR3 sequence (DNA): TGTGCCAGCAGTCAGGGATTCTATGGCTACACCTTC. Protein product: CASSQGFYGYTF.